Detailed here is one TCR beta chain. Its antigen is unknown. Other DNA sequences in this specimen translate into the identical CDR3. The entry originates in a study of OX40 agonist ivuxolimab in advanced cancers. Study observations and caveats: Relative to CD4+ cells, CD8+ T cells on average had more expanded clones.

Trimming pared 4 bases from V and 1 base from J, leaving 7 bases between. The CDR3 totals 13 residues. Germline V gene data show CDR1 as MDHEN and CDR2 as SYDVKM. TCRdb's table, derived via immunoSEQ multiplex PCR, lists solely in-frame clones and lacks some. The table lists about 83,000 clones, 80% to 95% of them singletons. The origin of this receptor is an adult with an advanced solid tumor such as melanoma, head and neck, liver or kidney cancer. V and J are TRBV28 and TRBJ1-1, with unresolved D. The sample in question was CD4+ or CD8+ T cells sorted from blood, obtained in a trial of the OX40 agonist ivuxolimab. The CDR3 is CASSSPGNTEAFF. The CDR3 DNA is TGTGCCAGCAGTTCTCCTGGGAACACTGAAGCTTTCTTT.